These 18 T cell receptor beta chains were all obtained from the same sample, sequenced in a study of cytotoxic CD8 clonotypes in ibrutinib-treated CLL. Measured with immunoSEQ multiplex PCR; TCRdb has only the in-frame clones, and not every one. The data hold some 310,000 clones, with 80% observed a single time. Sample: PBMCs, taken before ibrutinib treatment. The source is a human donor with chronic lymphocytic leukemia.

V is TRBV10-3 and J is TRBJ1-4, with TRBD1 identical over 9 bases. Per the germline V gene, CDR1 is ENHRY and CDR2 is SYGVKD. There are 15 residues in the CDR3. The V gene end was trimmed by 0 bases and the J gene end by 7 bases; junction bases not matched to a gene: 3. The CDR3 nucleotides read TGTGCCATCAGTGAGTCGGGACAGGGTTTTGAAAAACTGTTTTTT. It is translated as CAISESGQGFEKLFF.

On this clone itself: Other DNA sequences in the same sample also yield this CDR3. The rearrangement joins TRBV4-3 to TRBJ2-7; D tentatively fits TRBD1 or TRBD2 (6 bases each). CDR3 length: 14 residues. Per the germline V gene, CDR1 is LGHNA and CDR2 is YSLEER. V was trimmed by 0 bases and J by 4 bases, leaving 10 bases between them. This CDR3 reads CASSQDLGGYEQYF. Here the CDR3 DNA reads TGCGCCAGCAGCCAAGATCTAGGGGGGTACGAGCAGTACTTC.

The V gene is TRBV2, the J gene TRBJ2-5; D is unresolved. Germline CDR1 is SNHLY and CDR2 is FYNNEI. This CDR3 spans 14 amino acids. V was cut by 3 bases and J by 2 bases, with 10 bases left in between. Here the CDR3 DNA reads TGTGCCAGCAGTGACTCTGTCAGTCAAGAGACCCAGTACTTC. Residues: CASSDSVSQETQYF. Filled out from reference TRBV2 and TRBJ2-5, the complete variable domain reads EPEVTQTPSHQVTQMGQEVILRCVPISNHLYFYWYRQILGQKVEFLVSFYNNEISEKSEIFDDQFSVERPDGSNFTLKIRSTKLEDSAMYFCASSDSVSQETQYFGPGTRLLVL.

The J gene is TRBJ1-5, the V gene TRBV27; the D is unclear. Germline lookup yields CDR1 MNHEY and CDR2 SMNVEV (reference sequence). This CDR3 is 14 amino acids long. Trimming removed 2 bases from V and 0 bases from J, with 5 bases in between. CDR3 DNA: TGTGCCAGCAGTTTAGCAGATAGCAATCAGCCCCAGCATTTT. This encodes CASSLADSNQPQHF.

This rearrangement joins TRBV29-1 to TRBJ2-2; D is perhaps TRBD1 (5 bases). CDR1 is SQVTM, CDR2 ANQGSEA, per germline. Trimming shortened V by 0 bases and J by 4 bases, and 15 bases separated the two germline ends. This CDR3 contains 16 residues. CDR3 amino acids: CSVEDHQGELTGELFF. CDR3 nucleotides: TGCAGCGTTGAAGATCATCAGGGTGAACTCACCGGGGAGCTGTTTTTT.

As DNA, the CDR3 is TGTGCCAGCAGCTTTACCGGGACTAGTCGTGTTAATGAGCAGTTCTTC. This encodes CASSFTGTSRVNEQFF. The V and J genes are TRBV7-9 and TRBJ2-1; 8 nucleotides agree with TRBD2. The CDR3 sequence is 16 residues long. The germline V gene has CDR1 SEHNR and CDR2 FQNEAQ (reference sequence). V lost 3 bases, J lost 7 bases, and 11 bases stayed unmatched.

The CDR3 DNA reads as TGTGCCAGCAGAAAGACCTTACAGGGGGAGACCCAGTACTTC. Protein sequence: CASRKTLQGETQYF. The rearrangement uses TRBV5-6 and TRBJ2-5, with 7 bases fitting TRBD1. Germline V CDR1 and CDR2: SGHDT, YYEEEE. The CDR3 covers 14 residues. With V trimmed by 5 bases and J by 5 bases, 9 bases remained unmatched.

The V and J genes are TRBV7-9 and TRBJ2-1; possible D gene TRBD1, 5 bases. Germline V CDR1 and CDR2: SEHNR, FQNEAQ (reference sequence). Trimming removed 8 bases at V and 1 base at J, with 15 bases between. CDR3 size: 15 residues. The CDR3 is CASYIAGLSYNEQFF. For the CDR3, the DNA is TGTGCCAGCTATATAGCAGGGCTTTCCTACAATGAGCAGTTCTTC. The full variable domain, in which reference TRBV7-9 and TRBJ2-1 provide the parts outside the CDR3, is DTGVSQNPRHKITKRGQNVTFRCDPISEHNRLYWYRQTLGQGPEFLTYFQNEAQLEKSRLLSDRFSAERPKGSFSTLEIQRTEQGDSAMYLCASYIAGLSYNEQFFGPGTRLTVL.

The gene calls are TRBV15 and TRBJ2-3, with 11 bases matching TRBD2. Germline V gene sequence: CDR1 LNHNV, CDR2 YYDKDF (reference sequence). CDR3 length: 17 amino acids. V gave up 3 bases and J gave up 1 base; unmatched junction bases: 6. This CDR3 reads CATSRGLLAGGTDTQYF. CDR3 nucleotide sequence: TGTGCCACCAGCAGGGGCTTACTAGCGGGGGGCACAGATACGCAGTATTTT.

Only a few counts were recorded for this clone. The V and J genes are TRBV2 and TRBJ1-2, with a possible D match to TRBD1 (6 bases). The germline V gene encodes CDR1 SNHLY and CDR2 FYNNEI. The CDR3 totals 14 residues. The V end was cut by 7 bases, the J end by 0 bases, with 12 bases between. In DNA form, the CDR3 reads TGTGCCAGCAACTCAGGGACACCTAACTATGGCTACACCTTC. The encoded protein is CASNSGTPNYGYTF.

This clone was recorded only once. One junction end does not reproduce the germline sequence, and a read error may be involved. The chain employs TRBV5-6 and TRBJ2-1; 12 positions match TRBD2. Per the germline V gene, CDR1 is SGHDT and CDR2 is YYEEEE. The CDR3 extends over 13 amino acids. CDR3 amino acids: CASSLSSGTSGLF. CDR3 sequence (DNA): TGTGCCAGCAGCTTAAGTTCCGGGACTAGCGGGCTCTTC.

V is TRBV7-3 and J is TRBJ1-1; 8 positions match TRBD1. Germline V gene lookup returns CDR1 SGHTA and CDR2 FQGTGA. V shed 6 bases, J shed 6 bases, and the junction held 6 bases outside the gene matches. The CDR3 contains 13 residues. CDR3 DNA: TGTGCCAGCAGTCTACAGGGGGAATCTGAAGCTTTCTTT. Translated, it gives CASSLQGESEAFF.

CDR3 region: CASQKGGLAGRSTDTQYF. CDR3 sequence (DNA): TGTGCCAGCCAAAAGGGGGGACTAGCGGGACGGTCAACAGATACGCAGTATTTT. The V gene is TRBV7-2, the J gene TRBJ2-3; 13 bases map to TRBD2. Germline V lookup: CDR1 SGHTA, CDR2 FQGNSA. V lost 8 bases to trimming and J lost 3 bases; unmatched junction nucleotides: 14. There are 18 residues in the CDR3.

The table lists this clone with a few counts. This CDR3 is CASSDGSGYTF. DNA of the CDR3: TGTGCCAGCAGTGACGGGTCTGGCTACACCTTC. The chain links TRBV25-1 to TRBJ1-2; D unclear. The CDR3 is 11 residues long. V lost 3 bases, J lost 7 bases, and 6 bases lay in between. Germline V gene sequence: CDR1 MGHDK, CDR2 SYGVNS.

This sequence joins TRBV10-1 and TRBJ1-1; D remains unclear. The CDR3 loop spans 13 amino acids. Germline CDR1 is WNHNN and CDR2 is SYGVQD (reference sequence). V shed 2 bases and J shed 7 bases, with 11 bases lying between them. The CDR3 DNA sequence: TGCGCCAGCAGTGAGGGCGGAAGATTTGAAGCTTTCTTT. Protein: CASSEGGRFEAFF.

This chain links TRBV4-1 with TRBJ2-1; D is possibly TRBD1 or TRBD2 (5 bases each). This CDR3 comprises 13 residues. Trimming removed 4 bases from V and 8 bases from J, with 12 bases in between. The germline CDR1 and CDR2 sequences are MGHRA and YSYEKL. The CDR3 nucleotides are TGCGCCAGCAGCCGCCTCGTGGGGGATGAGCAGTTCTTC. It specifies CASSRLVGDEQFF.

This clone came up a few times. The chain carries TRBV29-1 and TRBJ2-5, with D perhaps matching TRBD2 (6 bases). Germline-derived CDR1 and CDR2 are SQVTM and ANQGSEA. This CDR3 has 14 residues. V was pared by 7 bases and J by 5 bases, with 20 bases between. The CDR3 region is CSGNGHRGTETQYF. In DNA form, the CDR3 reads TGCAGCGGGAACGGTCACCGGGGGACGGAGACCCAGTACTTC.

V and J are TRBV7-2 and TRBJ2-7; D ambiguous. V gave up 5 bases and J gave up 4 bases, with 12 bases separating them. The CDR3 is made up of 13 amino acids. Germline CDR1 and CDR2: SGHTA and FQGNSA. In nucleotides, the CDR3 is TGTGCCAGCAGCCCTGATCGATTGTACGAGCAGTACTTC. Protein sequence: CASSPDRLYEQYF.